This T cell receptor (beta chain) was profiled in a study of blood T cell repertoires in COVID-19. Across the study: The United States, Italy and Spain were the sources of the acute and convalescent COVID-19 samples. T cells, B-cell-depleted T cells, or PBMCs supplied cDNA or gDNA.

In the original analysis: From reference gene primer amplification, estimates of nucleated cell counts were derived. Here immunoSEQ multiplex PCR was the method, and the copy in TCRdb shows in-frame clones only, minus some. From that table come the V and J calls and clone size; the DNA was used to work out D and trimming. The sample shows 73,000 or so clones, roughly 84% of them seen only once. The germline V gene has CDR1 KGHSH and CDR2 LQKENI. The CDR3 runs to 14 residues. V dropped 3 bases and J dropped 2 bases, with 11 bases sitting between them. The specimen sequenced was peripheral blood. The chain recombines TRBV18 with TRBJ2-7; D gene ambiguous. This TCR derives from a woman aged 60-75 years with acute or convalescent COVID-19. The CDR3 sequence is CASSPGQTAYEQYF. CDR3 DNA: TGTGCCAGCTCACCTGGGCAGACCGCCTACGAGCAGTACTTC.